These 32 T cell receptor beta chains originate from one sample sequenced in a study of T-cell memory formation after mild COVID-19. TCRdb fed the 5' RACE reads into MiXCR, producing one record per CDR3 protein. The sample shows about 350,000 distinct CDR3 sequences, less than 25% of them seen only once. The sample was PBMCs or a T cell subset sorted from them (not recorded which). The origin of the receptors is a young man who had mild COVID-19 (a few samples of this study predate the infection). Cell type and time point are not known.

The chain joins TRBV20-1 to TRBJ2-1; D perhaps matches TRBD2 (6 bases). The germline V gene has CDR1 DFQATT and CDR2 SNEGSKA (reference sequence). The germline V and J ends were trimmed by 2 bases and 5 bases, with 10 bases remaining between them. The CDR3 consists of 13 residues. The CDR3 region is CSARPWTNNEQFF. CDR3 nucleotide sequence: TGCAGTGCTAGACCCTGGACTAACAATGAGCAGTTCTTC.

This clonotype came up a few times. This chain connects TRBV12-3 or TRBV12-4 to TRBJ2-1, with 10 bases aligning to TRBD2. This CDR3 contains 15 residues. V gave up 6 bases and J gave up 8 bases; unmatched junction bases: 10. The CDR3 bases are TGTGCCAGCAGCCGTTCTAGCGGGGGTTGGGATGAGCAGTTCTTC. Its protein is CASSRSSGGWDEQFF.

In DNA, the CDR3 is TGTGCCAGCAGCTTAGGGCCTAGCAGGAGCACAGATACGCAGTATTTT. Residues: CASSLGPSRSTDTQYF. This chain connects TRBV7-9 to TRBJ2-3; a possible D gene is TRBD2 (5 bases). CDR1 is SEHNR and CDR2 is FQNEAQ in the germline V gene (reference sequence). This CDR3 has 16 residues. V was pared by 1 base and J by 0 bases, with 11 bases between.

This clonotype was recorded a few times. CDR3 amino acids: CASTRGGIEQYF. CDR3 sequence (DNA): TGTGCCAGCACCCGCGGGGGAATCGAGCAGTACTTC. The V gene is TRBV5-6, the J gene TRBJ2-7, with 7 bases matching TRBD2. The V and J ends lost 6 bases and 6 bases, in that order; junction bases with no gene match: 6. The germline V gene has CDR1 SGHDT and CDR2 YYEEEE. The CDR3 is made up of 12 amino acids.

This clonotype was detected many times. The chain employs TRBV5-1 and TRBJ2-7; the D gene is possibly TRBD1 (6 bases). V lost 4 bases and J lost 5, with 13 bases in between. The length of the CDR3 is 13 residues. CDR1 and CDR2 (germline): SGHRS, YFSETQ. The chain's CDR3 is CASSPDRTHEQYF. The CDR3 DNA sequence: TGCGCCAGCAGCCCTGACAGGACCCACGAGCAGTACTTC.

This chain links TRBV6-1 with TRBJ2-5; D call uncertain. Trimming took 6 bases from V and 1 from J, leaving 12 bases between them. Germline V gives CDR1 MNHNS, CDR2 SASEGT. CDR3 length: 14 amino acids. The CDR3 bases are TGTGCCAGCAGATTAGGCTTAACCCAAGAGACCCAGTACTTC. As protein: CASRLGLTQETQYF.

The rearrangement joins TRBV2 to TRBJ2-7; D is possibly TRBD2 (5 bases). CDR3 length: 16 residues. V was cut by 1 base and J by 2 bases, with 15 bases left in between. Germline V gene data show CDR1 as SNHLY and CDR2 as FYNNEI. CDR3 amino acids: CASSEVFGVLTYEQYF. CDR3 nucleotides: TGTGCCAGCAGTGAAGTTTTCGGGGTGCTAACCTACGAGCAGTACTTC. Combining the CDR3 with reference TRBV2 and TRBJ2-7 gives the whole variable domain EPEVTQTPSHQVTQMGQEVILRCVPISNHLYFYWYRQILGQKVEFLVSFYNNEISEKSEIFDDQFSVERPDGSNFTLKIRSTKLEDSAMYFCASSEVFGVLTYEQYFGPGTRLTVT.

This clonotype has a handful of counts. This rearrangement joins TRBV6-2 or TRBV6-3 to TRBJ2-7; unclear D gene. Germline V gene sequence: CDR1 MNHEY, CDR2 SVGEGT. Trimming shortened V by 6 bases and J by 3 bases, and 15 bases separated the two germline ends. The CDR3 length is 14 residues. DNA for the CDR3: TGTGCCAGCAGAATGACCGGCGCCATCTACGAGCAGTACTTC. This encodes CASRMTGAIYEQYF.

This chain uses TRBV6-2 or TRBV6-3 with TRBJ2-3; D remains ambiguous. This CDR3 region has 16 residues. Looked up from germline, CDR1 is MNHEY and CDR2 is SVGEGT. V was cut by 5 bases and J by 0 bases, with 15 bases left in between. In nucleotides, the CDR3 is TGTGCCAGCAGTCAACCGACCAGTCTTAGCACAGATACGCAGTATTTT. It codes for CASSQPTSLSTDTQYF.

V gene TRBV28 combines with J gene TRBJ2-3; D assignment may be TRBD1 or TRBD2 (6 bases each). Trimming shortened V by 5 bases and J by 8 bases, and 11 bases separated the two germline ends. The CDR3 is made up of 12 amino acids. Germline V gives CDR1 MDHEN, CDR2 SYDVKM. The CDR3, as DNA: TGTGCCAGCAGTCCACGGGGGCTTACGCAGTATTTT. As protein: CASSPRGLTQYF.

This clonotype was detected once. This chain links TRBV5-1 with TRBJ1-1; no firm D call. The CDR3 runs to 16 residues. V was trimmed by 2 bases and J by 1 base, leaving 15 bases between them. Germline lookup yields CDR1 SGHRS and CDR2 YFSETQ. CDR3 protein: CASSFPPGQPNTEAFF. The CDR3 DNA follows: TGCGCCAGCAGCTTCCCCCCCGGGCAACCGAACACTGAAGCTTTCTTT.

This clonotype came up many times. The chain is built from TRBV29-1 and TRBJ2-7; the D gene is possibly TRBD2 (6 bases). Germline V lookup: CDR1 SQVTM, CDR2 ANQGSEA. With 4 bases removed from V and 2 bases from J, the gap between germline ends came to 12 bases. CDR3 length: 13 amino acids. CDR3 loop: CSVVLASTYEQYF. In DNA form, the CDR3 reads TGCAGCGTTGTGCTAGCGTCGACCTACGAGCAGTACTTC.

The J gene is TRBJ2-3, the V gene TRBV29-1; TRBD1 matches at 7 bases. The CDR3 has 13 amino acids. V lost 8 bases to trimming and J lost 4 bases; unmatched junction nucleotides: 9. Germline CDR1 reads SQVTM; CDR2 reads ANQGSEA. CDR3 DNA: TGCAGCCACAAAGGGGGCTGGTCAGATACGCAGTATTTT. It translates to CSHKGGWSDTQYF.

The rearrangement links TRBV28 to TRBJ2-3, with TRBD2 as a possible D gene (6 bases). The V gene's germline CDR1 is MDHEN and CDR2 SYDVKM. The V and J ends lost 10 bases and 2 bases respectively, with 16 bases between them. The CDR3 contains 14 residues. Written as DNA, the CDR3 is TGTGCCACCGAGGAAAGCGGGCCCACAGATACGCAGTATTTT. This encodes CATEESGPTDTQYF.

A few counts support this clonotype. This sequence joins TRBV5-5 and TRBJ2-7; 7 nucleotides line up with TRBD1. Germline CDR1 reads SGHKS; CDR2 reads YYEKEE (reference sequence). The V and J ends lost 1 base and 3 bases, in that order; junction bases with no gene match: 4. This CDR3 contains 14 residues. The CDR3 region is CASSLSAGGYEQYF. The DNA for the CDR3 is TGTGCCAGCAGCTTGTCTGCAGGGGGCTACGAGCAGTACTTC. The whole variable domain, filled in from reference TRBV5-5 and TRBJ2-7, reads DAGVTQSPTHLIKTRGQQVTLRCSPISGHKSVSWYQQVLGQGPQFIFQYYEKEERGRGNFPDRFSARQFPNYSSELNVNALLLGDSALYLCASSLSAGGYEQYFGPGTRLTVT.

The chain recombines TRBV6-1 with TRBJ2-2; D gene uncertain. V was trimmed by 3 bases and J by 5 bases, leaving 13 bases between them. The germline V gene encodes CDR1 MNHNS and CDR2 SASEGT. The CDR3 sequence is 15 residues long. The CDR3 here is CASSDLGSLTGELFF. CDR3 coding DNA: TGTGCCAGCAGTGATTTAGGGTCGCTGACCGGGGAGCTGTTTTTT.

The V and J genes are TRBV7-3 and TRBJ2-7, with D perhaps TRBD1 (6 bases). V was trimmed by 5 bases and J by 3 bases, leaving 11 bases between them. The CDR3 extends over 13 amino acids. Germline loops: CDR1 SGHTA, CDR2 FQGTGA. DNA for the CDR3: TGTGCCAGCAGCCAAGGACAGCTCTACGAGCAGTACTTC. Protein product: CASSQGQLYEQYF. Looking up the rest from reference TRBV7-3 and TRBJ2-7 gives the full variable domain: GAGVSQTPSNKVTEKGKYVELRCDPISGHTALYWYRQSLGQGPEFLIYFQGTGAADDSGLPNDRFFAVRPEGSVSTLKIQRTERGDSAVYLCASSQGQLYEQYFGPGTRLTVT.

This clonotype was picked up a small number of times. The chain links TRBV6-2 or TRBV6-3 to TRBJ2-7, with 9 bases lining up with TRBD1. The junction had 9 bases not matched to a gene; V was cut back by 5 bases and J by 1 base. This CDR3 has 16 residues. Germline V CDR1 and CDR2: MNHEY, SVGEGT. This chain's CDR3 is CASSHNRGRGSYEQYV. CDR3 nucleotide sequence: TGTGCCAGCAGTCACAACAGGGGGCGCGGGTCCTACGAGCAGTACGTC.

This clonotype was found a few times. The CDR3, as DNA: TGCGCCAGCAGGCTTGGTTCCGGTCAGAGCGAGACCCAGTACTTC. This translates into CASRLGSGQSETQYF. V gene TRBV5-1 combines with J gene TRBJ2-5; D is unresolved. Germline CDR1 SGHRS, CDR2 YFSETQ. The germline V and J ends were trimmed by 5 bases and 5 bases, with 19 bases remaining between them. This CDR3 is built from 15 residues.

The table lists this clonotype with many counts. V usage is TRBV7-8 and J usage is TRBJ2-5, with D tentatively TRBD1 (6 bases). CDR1 is SGHVS and CDR2 is FQNEAQ in the germline V gene. V lost 3 bases and J 2 bases, leaving 10 bases between the germline ends. CDR3 size: 14 residues. The DNA for the CDR3 is TGTGCCAGCAGCTTCGGGACAACTCAAGAGACCCAGTACTTC. It yields the protein CASSFGTTQETQYF.

The J gene is TRBJ2-7, the V gene TRBV5-1; D might be TRBD1 (6 bases). The CDR3 sequence is 14 residues long. Germline CDR1 reads SGHRS; CDR2 reads YFSETQ. The V gene lost 4 bases and the J gene lost 9 bases, with 20 bases spanning the gap. CDR3 residues: CASSHTRDTSTQYF. DNA for the CDR3: TGCGCCAGCAGCCACACCCGGGACACCTCTACGCAGTACTTC. The variable domain in full, completed from reference TRBV5-1 and TRBJ2-7, reads KAGVTQTPRYLIKTRGQQVTLSCSPISGHRSVSWYQQTPGQGLQFLFEYFSETQRNKGNFPGRFSGRQFSNSRSEMNVSTLELGDSALYLCASSHTRDTSTQYFGPGTRLTVT.

This clonotype was picked up many times. The rearrangement joins TRBV12-3 or TRBV12-4 to TRBJ2-1, with D unclear. V was trimmed by 1 base and J by 0 bases, leaving 4 bases between them. The length of the CDR3 is 14 residues. This chain's CDR3 is CASSLVSSYNEQFF. The DNA of the CDR3 is TGTGCCAGCAGTTTAGTAAGCTCCTACAATGAGCAGTTCTTC.

The chain uses TRBV9 and TRBJ2-1, with D uncertain. Germline CDR1 and CDR2: SGDLS and YYNGEE. The CDR3 has 16 residues. The germline V and J ends were trimmed by 1 base and 4 bases, with 15 bases remaining between them. CDR3: CASSVLSSPEYNEQFF. The CDR3 bases are TGTGCCAGCAGCGTATTATCCTCGCCTGAATACAATGAGCAGTTCTTC. Together with reference TRBV9 and TRBJ2-1, the CDR3 gives the full variable domain: DSGVTQTPKHLITATGQRVTLRCSPRSGDLSVYWYQQSLDQGLQFLIQYYNGEERAKGNILERFSAQQFPDLHSELNLSSLELGDSALYFCASSVLSSPEYNEQFFGPGTRLTVL.

This clonotype appeared a few times. This chain joins TRBV29-1 and TRBJ2-7; tentatively, D is TRBD2 (6 bases). The ends were cut back, 4 bases at V and 6 bases at J, with 10 bases in the middle. CDR1 is SQVTM, CDR2 ANQGSEA, per germline. The CDR3 has 11 residues. CDR3 coding DNA: TGCAGCGTTGTTCTGGGGGGCGAGCAGTACGTC. Its protein product is CSVVLGGEQYV.

This clonotype was recorded a few times. V is TRBV24-1 and J is TRBJ2-3; D not resolved. Between the trimmed V and J ends, which lost 0 bases and 3 bases, there was a span of 18 bases. Germline V gene lookup returns CDR1 KGHDR and CDR2 SFDVKD. The CDR3 sequence is 18 residues long. The CDR3 nucleotides read TGTGCCACCAGTGATTTGAGGTCCCATGGGGTCGGTACAGATACGCAGTATTTT. Its translation is CATSDLRSHGVGTDTQYF.

This clonotype was seen at least ten times. The J gene is TRBJ2-6, the V gene TRBV20-1, with D uncertain. The germline V gene encodes CDR1 DFQATT and CDR2 SNEGSKA (reference sequence). The CDR3 covers 12 residues. The CDR3 DNA reads TGCGTGGGAAGCTCTGGGGCCAACGTCCTGACTTTC. Protein sequence: CVGSSGANVLTF.

The chain combines TRBV7-2 with TRBJ2-3, with TRBD2 matching over 7 bases. Germline trimming cut 5 bases from V and 5 bases from J; bases unmatched to any gene: 4. Germline CDR1 reads SGHTA; CDR2 reads FQGNSA. The CDR3 loop spans 13 amino acids. The CDR3 reads CASSPGRVDTQYF. The CDR3 nucleotides are TGTGCCAGCAGCCCGGGGAGGGTAGATACGCAGTATTTT. Drawing the rest from reference TRBV7-2 and TRBJ2-3, the complete variable domain is GAGVSQSPSNKVTEKGKDVELRCDPISGHTALYWYRQSLGQGLEFLIYFQGNSAPDKSGLPSDRFSAERTGGSVSTLTIQRTQQEDSAVYLCASSPGRVDTQYFGPGTRLTVL.

The rearrangement uses TRBV7-9 and TRBJ1-4, with no clear D. Germline V gene data show CDR1 as SEHNR and CDR2 as FQNEAQ (reference sequence). The CDR3 is made up of 11 amino acids. V was clipped by 1 base and J by 10 bases, with 4 bases between them. The DNA for the CDR3 is TGTGCCAGCAGCTTAGTTGGAAAACTGTTTTTT. Translating gives CASSLVGKLFF. Looking up the rest from reference TRBV7-9 and TRBJ1-4 gives the full variable domain: DTGVSQNPRHKITKRGQNVTFRCDPISEHNRLYWYRQTLGQGPEFLTYFQNEAQLEKSRLLSDRFSAERPKGSFSTLEIQRTEQGDSAMYLCASSLVGKLFFGSGTQLSVL.

The rearrangement uses TRBV5-6 and TRBJ2-3, with TRBD2 as a possible D gene (5 bases). The V gene lost 8 bases and the J gene lost 0 bases, with 13 bases spanning the gap. The germline gives CDR1 SGHDT, CDR2 YYEEEE. The CDR3 loop spans 14 amino acids. The CDR3 reads CASQDYSSTDTQYF. The CDR3 bases are TGTGCCAGTCAAGACTACTCTAGCACAGATACGCAGTATTTT.

The V call is TRBV15, the J call TRBJ2-1, with D perhaps given as TRBD1 or TRBD2 (6 bases each). V was shortened by 3 bases and J by 6 bases, with 9 bases between the two germline ends. CDR1 and CDR2 (germline): LNHNV, YYDKDF (reference sequence). The CDR3 is 13 amino acids. The CDR3 DNA sequence: TGTGCCACCAGCAGGGAGGGGGGCAATGAGCAGTTCTTC. This translates into CATSREGGNEQFF.

V gene TRBV7-9 combines with J gene TRBJ2-5; D not resolved. The CDR3 is made up of 12 amino acids. Trimming removed 5 bases at V and 4 bases at J, with 8 bases between. Germline CDR1 reads SEHNR; CDR2 reads FQNEAQ (reference sequence). CDR3 in amino acids: CASSPRTETQYF. DNA of the CDR3: TGTGCCAGCAGCCCTAGAACAGAGACCCAGTACTTC.

The rearrangement uses TRBV7-9 and TRBJ1-2; weak D call: TRBD1 (6 bases). This CDR3 spans 13 amino acids. The V and J ends lost 3 bases and 7 bases respectively, with 12 bases between them. Germline V gene sequence: CDR1 SEHNR, CDR2 FQNEAQ (reference sequence). As DNA, the CDR3 is TGTGCCAGCAGCTTCGACAGGTTATCTGGCTACACCTTC. This codes for CASSFDRLSGYTF.